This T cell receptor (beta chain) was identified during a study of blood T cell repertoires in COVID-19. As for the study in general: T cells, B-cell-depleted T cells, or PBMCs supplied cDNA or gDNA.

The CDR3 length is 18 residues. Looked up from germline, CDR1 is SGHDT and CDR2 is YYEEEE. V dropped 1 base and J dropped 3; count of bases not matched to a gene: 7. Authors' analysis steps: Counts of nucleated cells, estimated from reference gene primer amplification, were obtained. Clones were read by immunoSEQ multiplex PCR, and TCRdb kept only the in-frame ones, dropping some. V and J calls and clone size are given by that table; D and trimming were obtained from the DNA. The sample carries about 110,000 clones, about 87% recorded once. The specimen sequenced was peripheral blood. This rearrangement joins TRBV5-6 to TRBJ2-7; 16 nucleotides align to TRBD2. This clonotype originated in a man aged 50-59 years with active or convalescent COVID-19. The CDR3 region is CASSLWGLAGGSHYEQYF. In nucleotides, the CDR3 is TGTGCCAGCAGCTTGTGGGGACTAGCGGGAGGGTCCCACTACGAGCAGTACTTC.